This T cell receptor beta chain was found in a study of pediatric ulcerative colitis. This table comes from immunoSEQ multiplex PCR, and its TCRdb copy is limited to in-frame clones, with some not included. The sample carries 40,000 to 55,000 clones, 60% to 85% recorded once. Rectal tissue came from one to two pinch biopsies taken at colonoscopy. This clone was seen only a few times. The CDR3 consists of 15 residues. V dropped 2 bases and J dropped 4; count of bases not matched to a gene: 9. Germline loops: CDR1 GTSNPN, CDR2 SVGIG (reference sequence). The receptor comes from a girl aged 10-17 years with moderate ulcerative colitis. The V gene is TRBV30, the J gene TRBJ1-2; the match to TRBD1 covers 8 bases. What was sequenced was gut tissue. The CDR3 sequence: CAWSKPGQVPYGYTF. The CDR3 DNA reads as TGTGCCTGGAGTAAACCGGGACAGGTCCCCTATGGCTACACCTTC.